What follows describes a single T cell receptor beta chain. Its specificity is unknown. 60 Vbeta and 13 Jbeta primers were used in PCR. Using immunoSEQ multiplex PCR, the repertoire was profiled, and TCRdb retains in-frame clones only, with some absent. The data contain approximately 150,000 clones, roughly 79% of them seen just once; the ten biggest clones take up roughly 13%. This specimen comes from a study of cytomegalovirus exposure and HLA in healthy donors. The CDR3 is 14 amino acids. Germline values: CDR1 MDHEN, CDR2 SYDVKM. The ends lost 5 bases at V and 3 bases at J; junction bases unmatched: 6. Study conclusions and caveats: Highest at DRB1 and lowest at HLA-C, TCR association rates differed among HLA loci in a later analysis. TCR beta V- and J-gene trimming was later associated with a missense DCLRE1C variant.

The chain links TRBV28 to TRBJ1-1, with 7 nucleotides matching TRBD1. The receptor was isolated from a woman in her forties or fifties in good health and CMV-seronegative. The sequenced sample consisted of PBMCs. The DNA for the CDR3 is TGTGCCAGCAGTCTCTACGACAGGGACACTGAAGCTTTCTTT. Amino acid sequence: CASSLYDRDTEAFF.